The sequence of this TCR beta chain was determined in a study of blood T cells in healthy people across ages (dated by TCRdb to 2014 to 2015). At the level of the whole study: In model experiments, template switching captured about one uniquely barcoded TCR beta cDNA molecule for every two T cells. To avoid experimental bias, donors of different ages were randomly spread across the sequencing lanes. Age-related changes in TCR beta repertoire diversity were measured in the study by deep sequencing normalized with unique cDNA molecular identifiers. Four age groups were formed from the donors: young (average approximately 15 years), middle-aged (around 40), aged (roughly 59) and long-lived (82). For two donors (one aged 18 to 29 and one aged 80 or older), the study analyzed two additional independent replicas of 1 million unique cDNA reads from the same blood draw.

The donors were some 36 Caucasian individuals from Russia, aged roughly 6 to 100 years, who were systemically healthy. About 9.8 milliliters of peripheral blood were drawn from each donor into EDTA-treated Vacutainer tubes. PBMCs were isolated by Ficoll-Paque density-gradient centrifugation, with at least 7 million obtained per sample. Total RNA was extracted from PBMCs with Trizol reagent, with at least 6 micrograms obtained per sample. For every donor, flow cytometry on a PBMC aliquot measured the percentage of naive CD45RAhigh/CD27high T cells. Spanning cysteine to phenylalanine, the CDR3 consists of 13 amino acids. Only the CDR3 part of the read is kept: 39 bases, read in frame from the first base. Sequences MNHEY (CDR1) and SVGEGT (CDR2) are obtained from the germline V gene. The germline V and J ends show losses of 5 bases and 11 bases respectively, and no gene match explains 9 bases of the junction.

Paper-wide results and their limitations: Compared with the aged group, more naive CD4+ T cells, fewer expanded clones and increased TCR diversity were shown by the long-lived group, suggesting age selection. There was a strong correlation between observed TCR beta diversity and the percentage of naive T cells measured by flow cytometry. Estimates of total diversity from one million sequenced T cells were regarded as lower bounds and underestimates. As age increased, observed TCR beta diversity per million T cells dropped in a roughly linear way, and a significant reduction was already evident by age 40. Since profiling was done on bulk unsorted PBMCs, naive and antigen-experienced compartments could not be conclusively compared. Because donor CMV infection status was unknown, age-related changes in expanded clonotypes were potentially confounded.

As to this clonotype: This clone's antigen is unknown. Within one base of it there is no much larger clone, and no base qualities were kept.

To prepare the library, 5' RACE was applied. For sequencing, an Illumina HiSeq 2500 was employed. A second PCR of about 6 to 12 cycles was run with a J-beta primer mix and a sample-barcoded 5' primer. Each TCR beta cDNA molecule received a unique molecular identifier from a template-switch 5' adaptor carrying 12 random nucleotides. Each sample yielded at least 2.5 million CDR3-containing paired-end reads. First-strand cDNA was synthesized from all RNA with the Mint cDNA synthesis kit, primed by a TRBC-specific oligonucleotide. Following uracil-DNA glycosylase treatment, all cDNA underwent a first 18-cycle PCR with the universal primers M1SS and BC2_uni_R. As for the original processing: Each sample was normalized by randomly selecting 1 million high-quality reads, each carrying a distinct molecular identifier. Reads sharing molecular identifiers were discarded rather than binned into consensus sequences. MiTCR, run with a Q25 quality threshold and the strictest error-elimination algorithm, handled CDR3 identification, clonotype clustering and error correction. A nonparametric unseen species model using Euler transformation provided a lower-bound estimate of total TCR beta diversity. TCRdb passed the public sequencing reads through fastp at Q25 and MiXCR, retaining productive beta sequences. Here each entry gathers all rows of one CDR3 protein and keeps the most common genes and DNA. The V and J calls follow TCRdb's processing rather than the paper's. The sample table holds over 1.5 million distinct CDR3 sequences, of which around 48% were seen once. Of the sample, 2% to 2.5% is held by the ten largest clones.

The receptor chain draws on TRBV6-2 or TRBV6-3 and TRBJ2-5, and TRBD1 matches 9 of the central bases. The sample was blood. The source is a woman between 35 and 50 years old in good health. The DNA is TGTGCCAGCAGTACCGGGACAGGGCCGTGGCAGTACTTC. This encodes CASSTGTGPWQYF.